A selection of T cell receptor beta chains follows, all from one sample in a study of radiotherapy plus CTLA-4 blockade in lung cancer. Clones were read by immunoSEQ multiplex PCR, and TCRdb kept only the in-frame ones, dropping some. The data show 81,000 or so clones, around 81% seen once. The sequenced sample was peripheral blood, obtained from a patient treated with radiotherapy plus ipilimumab. The receptors come from a human donor with non-small cell lung cancer whose response to radiotherapy plus ipilimumab could not be evaluated. Some clones in this sample may be carry-over from other donors' samples. The CDR3 runs from the conserved cysteine through the conserved F or W. D genes are given only for firm matches. Clone size is given for some rows only: seen once, a few or many times, or a class if the clone is expanded.

NA	17	NA	TRBV4-1	TRBJ2-7	TGCGCCAGCAGCCAAGGACGGTCGGGACTCCTCCCCGACGAGCAGTACTTC	CASSQGRSGLLPDEQYF
NA	15	TRBD1	TRBV5-1	TRBJ1-1	TGCGCCAGCAGCCCCCATATGACAGGGGAGGCTGAAGCTTTCTTT	CASSPHMTGEAEAFF
NA	16	TRBD2	TRBV7-8	TRBJ2-7	TGTGCCAGCAGTTACGGGACGGGCGGGGGTTCCTACGAGCAGTACTTC	CASSYGTGGGSYEQYF
NA	13	TRBD1	TRBV6-1	TRBJ1-1	TGTGCCAGCAGCCCGACAGGGACGGGTGAAGCTTTCTTT	CASSPTGTGEAFF
NA	15	NA	TRBV5-1	TRBJ1-6	TGCGCCAGCAGCTTGGGGCAGGGTAGTAATTCACCCCTCCACTTT	CASSLGQGSNSPLHF
NA	14	TRBD1	TRBV19	TRBJ1-6	TGTGCCAGTAGTCCACAGGGGGACAATTCACCCCTCCACTTT	CASSPQGDNSPLHF
NA	15	TRBD2	TRBV11-2	TRBJ2-7	TGTGCCAGCAGCGAAAGCGGGGGGAGGTCCTACGAGCAGTACTTC	CASSESGGRSYEQYF
few	15	TRBD1	TRBV6-5	TRBJ1-1	TGTGCCAGCAGTTATCGGACAGGGCTAAGCACTGAAGCTTTCTTT	CASSYRTGLSTEAFF
NA	15	TRBD1	TRBV5-4	TRBJ2-1	TGTGCCAGCAGCTGGGACAGGGACATCTACAATGAGCAGTTCTTC	CASSWDRDIYNEQFF
NA	16	TRBD1	TRBV15	TRBJ1-5	TGTGCCACCAGCAGAGACGTGACAGGGGGCGGTCAGCCCCAGCATTTT	CATSRDVTGGGQPQHF
few	12	NA	TRBV7-9	TRBJ1-1	TGTGCCAGCAGCGGGGCGGGAGTGAAAGCTTTCTTT	CASSGAGVKAFF
once	11	NA	TRBV20-1	TRBJ2-7	TGCAGTGCTAGCCGGGTGGCCGAGCAGTACTTC	CSASRVAEQYF
NA	14	NA	TRBV6-1	TRBJ1-1	TGTGCCAGCAGTGCTCCCCCAGGCGTTCCGAGAGCTTTCTTT	CASSAPPGVPRAFF
NA	16	NA	TRBV14	TRBJ2-1	TGTGCCAGCAGCCAGATTACTAGGAGGGCTTACAATGAGCAGTTCTTC	CASSQITRRAYNEQFF
NA	13	NA	TRBV27	TRBJ1-2	TGTGCCAGCAGTTTAAGGGGCACCTATGGCTACACCTTC	CASSLRGTYGYTF
few	15	NA	TRBV5-1	TRBJ2-1	TGCGCCAGCAGCCCAGCAGGGGGGTCCTACAATGAGCAGTTCTTC	CASSPAGGSYNEQFF
NA	16	NA	TRBV18	TRBJ2-1	TGTGCCAGCTCACCCAGGTATAAGAGCTCCTACAATGAGCAGTTCTTC	CASSPRYKSSYNEQFF
NA	15	TRBD1	TRBV7-2	TRBJ2-5	TGTGCCAGCAGCCTATCCGGGACAGTCCAAGAGACCCAGTACTTC	CASSLSGTVQETQYF
NA	17	TRBD1	TRBV18	TRBJ1-2	TGTGCCAGCTCACCGGGGACAGCAGGCGGTGGGAACTATGGCTACACCTTC	CASSPGTAGGGNYGYTF
NA	16	NA	TRBV5-4	TRBJ2-2	TGTGCCAGCAGCTTGGTGGGGGGAAGTCGGACCGGGGAGCTGTTTTTT	CASSLVGGSRTGELFF
few	18	TRBD1	TRBV11-2	TRBJ1-1	TGTGCCAGCAGCTTAGGTTGGGTCGCGGGACAGGGGTTGACTGAAGCTTTCTTT	CASSLGWVAGQGLTEAFF
NA	15	TRBD2	TRBV30	TRBJ2-5	TGTGCCTGGAGTGACCTAGCGGGTTCCCAAGAGACCCAGTACTTC	CAWSDLAGSQETQYF
NA	14	TRBD1	TRBV6-5	TRBJ1-1	TGTGCCAGCAGTTACTCGACAGGGGAGGGTGAAGCTTTCTTT	CASSYSTGEGEAFF
few	18	TRBD1	TRBV4-2	TRBJ2-5	TGTGCCAGCAGCCTAGAACGAACCGGGACAGGGGGTCAAGAGACCCAGTACTTC	CASSLERTGTGGQETQYF
NA	15	NA	TRBV7-2	TRBJ2-2	TGTGCCAGCAGCCCCGGGACTCTCACGGGGGGGGAGCTGTTTTTT	CASSPGTLTGGELFF
NA	15	NA	TRBV9	TRBJ2-3	TGTGCCAGCAGCGTTTGGACGGACAAGACGGATACGCAGTATTTT	CASSVWTDKTDTQYF
few	15	NA	TRBV5-1	TRBJ1-6	TGCGCCAGCAGCCCACAGGGCCCCTATAATTCACCCCTCCACTTT	CASSPQGPYNSPLHF